This is a list of T cell receptor beta chains from one sample in a study of shared clonotypes between healthy human individuals. This table comes from immunoSEQ multiplex PCR, and its TCRdb copy is limited to in-frame clones, with some not included. The sample contains a few million clones, just under 95% of which appear only once. The sample comprised naive CD8+ T cells from PBMCs. These receptors all stem from a man aged 18 to 30 in good health. Some clones in this sample may be carry-over from other donors' samples. Both conserved end residues are part of each CDR3. The D gene is left open where the match is weak. Size is omitted from some rows. Given values are once, few, many or a class for expanded clones.

D gene,J gene,V gene,clone size,CDR3 protein,CDR3 DNA
.,TRBJ1-2,TRBV7-9,.,CASSLVGRGYGYTF,TGTGCCAGCAGCCTGGTAGGGCGCGGCTATGGCTACACCTTC
.,TRBJ2-1,TRBV4-3,.,CASSQDGGWRATYNEQFF,TGCGCCAGCAGCCAAGATGGAGGGTGGCGGGCAACCTACAATGAGCAGTTCTTC
.,TRBJ1-2,TRBV29-1,.,CSALDGGGDGYTF,TGCAGCGCCCTGGACGGGGGCGGTGATGGCTACACCTTC
.,TRBJ2-7,TRBV9,.,CASSVEWLAYEQYF,TGTGCCAGCAGCGTAGAGTGGCTAGCCTACGAGCAGTACTTC
.,TRBJ2-2,TRBV10-3,.,CAITGGPNTGELFF,TGTGCCATCACTGGGGGGCCGAACACCGGGGAGCTGTTTTTT
TRBD1,TRBJ1-5,TRBV5-5,.,CASSGGTGNEPQHF,TGTGCCAGCAGCGGAGGGACAGGGAATGAGCCCCAGCATTTT
TRBD1,TRBJ1-2,TRBV5-1,.,CASSPEMGRGRYGYTF,TGCGCCAGCAGCCCAGAGATGGGCAGGGGGCGTTATGGCTACACCTTC
.,TRBJ1-1,TRBV7-9,.,CASSLVLGNTEAFF,TGTGCCAGCAGCTTAGTCCTAGGGAACACTGAAGCTTTCTTT
.,TRBJ1-1,TRBV7-3,.,CASSLLAPQWKTEAFF,TGTGCCAGCAGCTTATTAGCGCCGCAGTGGAAGACTGAAGCTTTCTTT
.,TRBJ1-2,TRBV7-2,.,CASSGSWLGANYGYTF,TGTGCCAGCAGCGGGTCGTGGCTGGGGGCTAACTATGGCTACACCTTC
TRBD2,TRBJ2-1,TRBV5-6,.,CASSSRLAVWENEQFF,TGTGCCAGCAGCTCACGACTAGCGGTGTGGGAGAATGAGCAGTTCTTC
TRBD2,TRBJ2-1,TRBV7-9,.,CASSSGSGRSYNEQFF,TGTGCCAGCAGCTCTGGCAGCGGGAGGTCTTACAATGAGCAGTTCTTC
.,TRBJ2-1,TRBV27,once,CASSPGSSSLGQFF,TGTGCCAGCAGCCCTGGTAGTTCCTCGTTGGGGCAGTTCTTC
.,TRBJ2-1,TRBV4-3,.,CASSQERRLTGRHNEQFF,TGCGCCAGCAGCCAAGAAAGGCGTTTGACAGGTCGTCACAATGAGCAGTTCTTC
TRBD2,TRBJ2-1,TRBV5-1,.,CASSLISGWGSYNEQFF,TGCGCCAGCAGCTTAATTAGCGGGTGGGGCTCCTACAATGAGCAGTTCTTC
TRBD2,TRBJ2-1,TRBV4-2,.,CASSQVWSGSSGNEQFF,TGTGCCAGCAGCCAAGTCTGGAGCGGGAGTTCGGGTAATGAGCAGTTCTTC
.,TRBJ2-7,TRBV29-1,.,CSTQGRNEQYF,TGCAGCACACAGGGTCGGAACGAGCAGTACTTC
.,TRBJ1-1,TRBV28,.,CASTPPRWRMNTEAFF,TGTGCCAGCACCCCCCCTCGCTGGCGTATGAACACTGAAGCTTTCTTT
TRBD2,TRBJ2-2,TRBV18,.,CASSPRGERENTGELFF,TGTGCCAGCTCACCCCGAGGGGAGCGGGAGAACACCGGGGAGCTGTTTTTT
TRBD2,TRBJ2-3,TRBV5-1,.,CASSSTSGTDTQYF,TGCGCCAGCAGCTCCACTAGCGGGACAGATACGCAGTATTTT
.,TRBJ1-1,TRBV9,once,CASTRGTEMNTEAFF,TGTGCCAGCACGAGGGGGACTGAGATGAACACTGAAGCTTTCTTT
TRBD1,TRBJ2-4,TRBV6-5,.,CASSYSTGGVGIQYF,TGTGCCAGCAGTTACTCGACAGGGGGGGTTGGCATTCAGTACTTC
.,TRBJ2-3,TRBV28,.,CASSLGLVDTQYF,TGTGCCAGCAGTTTAGGGTTGGTAGATACGCAGTATTTT
.,TRBJ1-6,TRBV2,once,CASSEEDPASSYNSPLHF,TGTGCCAGCAGTGAGGAGGATCCCGCGAGCTCCTATAATTCACCCCTCCACTTT
TRBD2,TRBJ2-1,TRBV9,.,CASSVGGLVSHEQFF,TGTGCCAGCAGCGTAGGGGGACTAGTTTCCCATGAGCAGTTCTTC
TRBD2,TRBJ2-1,TRBV28,.,CASSSRLAGPYNEQFF,TGTGCCAGCAGTTCGCGACTAGCGGGGCCGTACAATGAGCAGTTCTTC
TRBD1,TRBJ1-3,TRBV16,once,CASSQFRQGVSGNTIYF,TGTGCCAGCAGCCAATTCCGACAGGGCGTCTCTGGAAACACCATATATTTT
.,TRBJ1-2,TRBV27,.,CASSLRGPRDLPYGYTF,TGTGCCAGCAGTTTACGTGGCCCCAGGGACTTACCCTATGGCTACACCTTC
TRBD2,TRBJ2-2,TRBV11-2,.,CASSLLAGNTGELFF,TGTGCCAGCAGCTTACTAGCGGGGAACACCGGGGAGCTGTTTTTT
.,TRBJ1-3,TRBV6-1,.,CASILQMKYGNTIYF,TGTGCCAGCATACTACAGATGAAGTATGGAAACACCATATATTTT
TRBD1,TRBJ2-3,TRBV11-3,.,CASSPRTGSTDTQYF,TGTGCCAGCAGCCCCCGGACAGGGAGCACAGATACGCAGTATTTT
.,TRBJ2-1,TRBV28,.,CASARRDWYNEQFF,TGTGCCAGCGCCCGAAGGGATTGGTACAATGAGCAGTTCTTC
.,TRBJ2-1,TRBV27,.,CASSSLPRDHYNEQFF,TGTGCCAGCAGTTCCCTCCCCCGGGACCACTACAATGAGCAGTTCTTC
.,TRBJ1-1,TRBV27,.,CASIPLSQGSEAFF,TGTGCCAGCATCCCCCTTTCGCAGGGCTCTGAAGCTTTCTTT
.,TRBJ2-6,TRBV7-9,.,CASSRILTGANVLTF,TGTGCCAGCAGTCGAATATTGACTGGGGCCAACGTCCTGACTTTC
.,TRBJ1-1,TRBV28,.,CASSRDREGTEAFF,TGTGCCAGCAGCCGGGACCGGGAGGGCACTGAAGCTTTCTTT
.,TRBJ1-1,TRBV28,.,CASSLSGLLAGTEAFF,TGTGCCAGCAGTCTATCGGGACTCCTGGCTGGCACTGAAGCTTTCTTT
TRBD1,TRBJ1-3,TRBV28,.,CASSTIREGASISGNTIYF,TGTGCCAGCAGTACGATTAGGGAGGGGGCCTCTATCTCTGGAAACACCATATATTTT
.,TRBJ2-5,TRBV27,.,CASSSSQGSKTQYF,.
TRBD2,TRBJ2-5,TRBV4-1,once,CASSHRWTSGIQETQYF,TGCGCCAGCAGCCATAGATGGACTAGCGGAATCCAAGAGACCCAGTACTTC
.,TRBJ2-5,TRBV7-9,.,CASGGTAQETQYF,TGTGCCAGCGGAGGGACAGCCCAAGAGACCCAGTACTTC